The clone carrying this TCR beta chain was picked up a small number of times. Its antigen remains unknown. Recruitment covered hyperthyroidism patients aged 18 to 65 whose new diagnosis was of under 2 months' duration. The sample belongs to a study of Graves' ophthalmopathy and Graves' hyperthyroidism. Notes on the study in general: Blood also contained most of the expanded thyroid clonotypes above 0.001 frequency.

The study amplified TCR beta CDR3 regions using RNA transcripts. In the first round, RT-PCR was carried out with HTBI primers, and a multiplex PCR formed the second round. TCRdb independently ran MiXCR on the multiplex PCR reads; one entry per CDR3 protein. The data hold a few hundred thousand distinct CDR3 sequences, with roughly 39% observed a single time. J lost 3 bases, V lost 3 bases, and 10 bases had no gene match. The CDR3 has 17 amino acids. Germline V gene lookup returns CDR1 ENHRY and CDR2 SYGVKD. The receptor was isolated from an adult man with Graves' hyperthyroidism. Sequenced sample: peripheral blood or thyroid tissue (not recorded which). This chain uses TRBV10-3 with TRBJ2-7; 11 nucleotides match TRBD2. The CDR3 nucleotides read TGTGCCATCAGTGACCCCACCGGGACTAGCGGAATCTACGAGCAGTACTTC. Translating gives CAISDPTGTSGIYEQYF.